These T cell receptor beta chains were read from a single sample in a study of CD8+CD57+ T cells in acquired aplastic anemia. TCRdb analysed the reads with MiXCR anew, one entry per CDR3 protein. The sample lists 450,000 to 550,000 distinct CDR3 sequences, around 30% seen once, with 0.82% in the top ten. The sample consisted of sorted CD4+, CD8+, or CD8+CD57+ T cells (not recorded which) from PBMCs. The source is a human donor with aplastic anemia. The CDR3 runs from the conserved cysteine through the conserved F or W. The order of the fields is J gene, D gene, clone size, V gene, CDR3 protein, CDR3 DNA. The D gene is left open where the match is weak. For some rows the clone size is stated as once, few or many, or as a class when expanded; others skip it.

J gene: TRBJ2-5
D gene: TRBD1
clone size: many
V gene: TRBV19
CDR3 protein: CASSMDREETQYF
CDR3 DNA: TGTGCCAGTAGTATGGACAGGGAAGAGACCCAGTACTTC

J gene: TRBJ2-1
D gene: -
clone size: -
V gene: TRBV20-1
CDR3 protein: CSASGDVVNEQFF
CDR3 DNA: TGCAGTGCTAGCGGGGACGTAGTGAATGAGCAGTTCTTC

J gene: TRBJ2-1
D gene: -
clone size: -
V gene: TRBV2
CDR3 protein: CASKDRSNQQFF
CDR3 DNA: TGTGCCAGCAAAGACCGTAGCAATCAGCAGTTCTTC

J gene: TRBJ1-6
D gene: -
clone size: -
V gene: TRBV5-1
CDR3 protein: CASSPSQGTYNSPLHF
CDR3 DNA: TGCGCCAGCAGCCCTTCACAGGGTACCTATAATTCACCCCTCCACTTT

J gene: TRBJ2-1
D gene: -
clone size: -
V gene: TRBV9
CDR3 protein: CASSVTTYNEQFF
CDR3 DNA: TGTGCCAGCAGCGTAACTACCTACAATGAGCAGTTCTTC

J gene: TRBJ1-2
D gene: TRBD1
clone size: many
V gene: TRBV7-2
CDR3 protein: CASSLAGTGYGYTF
CDR3 DNA: TGTGCCAGCAGCTTAGCAGGGACAGGGTATGGCTACACCTTC

J gene: TRBJ2-7
D gene: -
clone size: many
V gene: TRBV2
CDR3 protein: CASMKPISGQSYEQYF
CDR3 DNA: TGTGCCAGCATGAAACCCATTTCGGGACAATCCTACGAGCAGTACTTC

J gene: TRBJ2-7
D gene: TRBD1
clone size: many
V gene: TRBV12-3/TRBV12-4
CDR3 protein: CASSLNRGYEQYF
CDR3 DNA: TGTGCCAGCAGTTTGAACAGGGGCTACGAGCAGTACTTC

J gene: TRBJ1-2
D gene: TRBD1
clone size: many
V gene: TRBV6-1
CDR3 protein: CASTLDRAYGYTF
CDR3 DNA: TGTGCCAGCACCCTCGACAGGGCCTATGGCTACACCTTC

J gene: TRBJ1-2
D gene: -
clone size: -
V gene: TRBV20-1
CDR3 protein: CSARSSGTNYGYTF
CDR3 DNA: TGCAGTGCTAGAAGCAGCGGTACTAACTATGGCTACACCTTC

J gene: TRBJ2-7
D gene: TRBD2
clone size: many
V gene: TRBV24-1
CDR3 protein: CATSDPAGASYEQYF
CDR3 DNA: TGTGCCACCAGTGATCCGGCGGGAGCATCGTACGAGCAGTACTTC

J gene: TRBJ1-2
D gene: -
clone size: -
V gene: TRBV25-1
CDR3 protein: CASRGLEGYTF
CDR3 DNA: TGTGCCAGCAGGGGGCTCGAGGGCTACACCTTC

J gene: TRBJ2-7
D gene: -
clone size: many
V gene: TRBV10-2
CDR3 protein: CASSEFGGTYEQYF
CDR3 DNA: TGCGCCAGCAGTGAGTTCGGTGGGACCTACGAGCAGTACTTC

J gene: TRBJ2-7
D gene: -
clone size: many
V gene: TRBV2
CDR3 protein: CASSEEIGGLQYF
CDR3 DNA: TGTGCCAGCAGTGAAGAGATAGGGGGTCTGCAGTACTTC

J gene: TRBJ1-6
D gene: -
clone size: once
V gene: TRBV15
CDR3 protein: CATSSPGTYNSPLHF
CDR3 DNA: TGTGCCACCAGCAGCCCCGGGACTTATAATTCACCCCTCCACTTT

J gene: TRBJ1-1
D gene: TRBD1
clone size: few
V gene: TRBV5-4
CDR3 protein: CASSQETGSTEAFF
CDR3 DNA: TGTGCCAGCAGCCAGGAGACAGGGTCCACTGAAGCTTTCTTT

J gene: TRBJ1-2
D gene: TRBD1
clone size: many
V gene: TRBV20-1
CDR3 protein: CSAPVSGQASTYGYTF
CDR3 DNA: TGCAGTGCTCCCGTCTCAGGACAGGCTTCCACCTATGGCTACACCTTC

J gene: TRBJ2-3
D gene: TRBD2
clone size: -
V gene: TRBV2
CDR3 protein: CASKTGLAGGTDTQYF
CDR3 DNA: TGTGCCAGCAAAACGGGACTAGCGGGAGGAACAGATACGCAGTATTTT

J gene: TRBJ2-4
D gene: TRBD1
clone size: -
V gene: TRBV5-1
CDR3 protein: CASSRTGDIQYF
CDR3 DNA: TGCGCCAGCAGCAGGACAGGGGACATTCAGTACTTC

J gene: TRBJ1-2
D gene: TRBD1
clone size: few
V gene: TRBV19
CDR3 protein: CAWSRQGDGGYTF
CDR3 DNA: TGTGCCTGGAGTAGACAGGGGGATGGAGGCTACACCTTC

J gene: TRBJ1-6
D gene: -
clone size: -
V gene: TRBV20-1
CDR3 protein: CSARSGGYNSPLHF
CDR3 DNA: TGCAGTGCTCGTTCCGGGGGTTATAATTCACCCCTCCACTTT

J gene: TRBJ1-2
D gene: -
clone size: few
V gene: TRBV2
CDR3 protein: CAWSVIGHGYTF
CDR3 DNA: TGTGCCTGGAGTGTGATTGGACACGGCTACACCTTC

J gene: TRBJ2-7
D gene: -
clone size: -
V gene: TRBV25-1
CDR3 protein: CASSEWDSNRGNEQYF
CDR3 DNA: TGTGCCAGCAGTGAATGGGACTCCAATAGAGGGAACGAGCAGTACTTC

J gene: TRBJ1-2
D gene: TRBD1
clone size: -
V gene: TRBV30
CDR3 protein: CARDSRKGGYTF
CDR3 DNA: TGTGCCCGGGACAGCCGTAAGGGTGGCTACACCTTC

J gene: TRBJ2-3
D gene: -
clone size: -
V gene: TRBV7-2
CDR3 protein: CASSLSGSDTQYF
CDR3 DNA: TGTGCCAGCAGCTTGAGTGGGTCAGATACGCAGTATTTT

J gene: TRBJ1-1
D gene: TRBD1
clone size: few
V gene: TRBV5-1
CDR3 protein: CASSFESGQGGEAFF
CDR3 DNA: TGCGCCAGCAGCTTTGAGTCCGGACAGGGAGGTGAAGCTTTCTTT

J gene: TRBJ2-2
D gene: -
clone size: -
V gene: TRBV2
CDR3 protein: CASSREADTGELFF
CDR3 DNA: TGTGCCAGCTCCCGCGAGGCGGACACCGGGGAGCTGTTTTTT

J gene: TRBJ1-5
D gene: -
clone size: few
V gene: TRBV27
CDR3 protein: CASKRFSNQPQHF
CDR3 DNA: TGTGCCAGCAAGAGGTTTAGCAATCAGCCCCAGCATTTT

J gene: TRBJ1-3
D gene: -
clone size: few
V gene: TRBV19
CDR3 protein: CASSMTPRAGLSGNTIYF
CDR3 DNA: TGTGCCAGTAGTATGACCCCTCGTGCCGGACTCTCTGGAAACACCATATATTTT

J gene: TRBJ1-5
D gene: TRBD1
clone size: -
V gene: TRBV19
CDR3 protein: CASGSGQGQPQHF
CDR3 DNA: TGTGCCAGCGGGTCGGGACAGGGCCAGCCCCAGCATTTT

J gene: TRBJ2-3
D gene: TRBD2
clone size: -
V gene: TRBV5-6
CDR3 protein: CASTPVGGAKDTQYF
CDR3 DNA: TGTGCCAGCACCCCTGTCGGGGGGGCCAAAGATACGCAGTATTTT

J gene: TRBJ1-5
D gene: TRBD1
clone size: -
V gene: TRBV5-1
CDR3 protein: CASSLGDRTSNQPQHF
CDR3 DNA: TGCGCCAGCAGCTTGGGGGACAGAACGAGCAATCAGCCCCAGCATTTT

J gene: TRBJ2-7
D gene: -
clone size: few
V gene: TRBV7-2
CDR3 protein: CASSLFGYPSGSYEQYF
CDR3 DNA: TGTGCCAGCAGCTTATTCGGCTACCCCTCGGGCTCCTACGAGCAGTACTTC

J gene: TRBJ2-7
D gene: TRBD2
clone size: -
V gene: TRBV4-2
CDR3 protein: CASSQGTRDHGEQYF
CDR3 DNA: TGTGCCAGCAGCCAAGGGACTAGGGACCACGGGGAGCAGTACTTC

J gene: TRBJ1-3
D gene: -
clone size: few
V gene: TRBV12-3/TRBV12-4
CDR3 protein: CASWRYGGQRNTIYF
CDR3 DNA: TGTGCCAGCTGGAGATACGGGGGGCAGAGGAACACCATATATTTT

J gene: TRBJ2-3
D gene: TRBD2
clone size: many
V gene: TRBV20-1
CDR3 protein: CSATRLAGGDTDTQYF
CDR3 DNA: TGCAGTGCTACACGGTTGGCGGGAGGGGATACAGATACGCAGTATTTT

J gene: TRBJ2-5
D gene: TRBD2
clone size: -
V gene: TRBV3-1
CDR3 protein: CASSTSGGETQYF
CDR3 DNA: TGTGCCAGCTCGACTAGCGGAGGAGAGACCCAGTACTTC

J gene: TRBJ1-2
D gene: -
clone size: few
V gene: TRBV30
CDR3 protein: CAWRAPGSGGYTF
CDR3 DNA: TGTGCCTGGAGAGCCCCCGGCAGTGGGGGCTACACCTTC

J gene: TRBJ2-1
D gene: TRBD2
clone size: -
V gene: TRBV11-1
CDR3 protein: CASRQAGGRTYNEQFF
CDR3 DNA: TGTGCCAGCAGGCAAGCGGGGGGACGTACCTACAATGAGCAGTTCTTC

J gene: TRBJ2-7
D gene: TRBD2
clone size: -
V gene: TRBV2
CDR3 protein: CASSYVRGAYEQYF
CDR3 DNA: TGTGCCAGCAGTTACGTGCGGGGGGCCTACGAGCAGTACTTC

J gene: TRBJ2-7
D gene: -
clone size: -
V gene: TRBV10-3
CDR3 protein: CATSELALQGPEQYF
CDR3 DNA: TGTGCCACCAGTGAGTTAGCCCTTCAAGGCCCCGAGCAGTACTTC

J gene: TRBJ2-1
D gene: TRBD2
clone size: -
V gene: TRBV14
CDR3 protein: CASSLGLVAVGEQFF
CDR3 DNA: TGTGCCAGCAGCCTCGGACTAGTAGCCGTGGGTGAGCAGTTCTTC

J gene: TRBJ1-5
D gene: -
clone size: many
V gene: TRBV19
CDR3 protein: CASRGQGPFNQPQHF
CDR3 DNA: TGTGCCAGTCGTGGGCAGGGGCCCTTTAATCAGCCCCAGCATTTT

J gene: TRBJ2-7
D gene: TRBD1
clone size: -
V gene: TRBV11-2
CDR3 protein: CANSPTGGNEQYF
CDR3 DNA: TGTGCCAACAGCCCAACAGGGGGCAACGAGCAGTACTTC

J gene: TRBJ1-6
D gene: TRBD1
clone size: many
V gene: TRBV19
CDR3 protein: CASSFRQGAYNSPLHF
CDR3 DNA: TGTGCCAGTAGTTTTCGGCAGGGGGCTTATAATTCACCCCTCCACTTT

J gene: TRBJ1-3
D gene: -
clone size: many
V gene: TRBV19
CDR3 protein: CASSIPGNTIYF
CDR3 DNA: TGTGCCAGTAGTATACCGGGAAACACCATATATTTT

J gene: TRBJ2-5
D gene: TRBD2
clone size: many
V gene: TRBV20-1
CDR3 protein: CSASLTSGGGETQYF
CDR3 DNA: TGCAGTGCTAGCCTCACTAGCGGGGGGGGAGAGACCCAGTACTTC

J gene: TRBJ1-2
D gene: TRBD1
clone size: -
V gene: TRBV15
CDR3 protein: CATSSSDRGVRGYTF
CDR3 DNA: TGTGCCACCAGCAGCTCCGACAGGGGGGTAAGGGGCTACACCTTC

J gene: TRBJ1-6
D gene: TRBD1
clone size: many
V gene: TRBV20-1
CDR3 protein: CSARTGGVNSPLHF
CDR3 DNA: TGCAGCGCTAGGACAGGGGGCGTTAATTCACCCCTCCACTTT

J gene: TRBJ2-7
D gene: TRBD2
clone size: few
V gene: TRBV5-1
CDR3 protein: CASSPRTSGRAALYEQYF
CDR3 DNA: TGCGCCAGCAGCCCTAGGACTAGCGGGAGGGCGGCTCTGTACGAGCAGTACTTC

J gene: TRBJ1-1
D gene: -
clone size: many
V gene: TRBV6-4
CDR3 protein: CASSVEGDTEAFF
CDR3 DNA: TGTGCCAGCAGTGTAGAGGGTGACACTGAAGCTTTCTTT

J gene: TRBJ1-5
D gene: -
clone size: many
V gene: TRBV7-3
CDR3 protein: CASSFQVGQPQHF
CDR3 DNA: TGTGCCAGCAGCTTCCAGGTCGGTCAGCCCCAGCATTTT

J gene: TRBJ2-3
D gene: -
clone size: -
V gene: TRBV20-1
CDR3 protein: CSASVASGTDTQYF
CDR3 DNA: TGCAGTGCTAGTGTCGCTAGCGGCACAGATACGCAGTATTTT

J gene: TRBJ1-2
D gene: -
clone size: -
V gene: TRBV28
CDR3 protein: CASSWADYGYTF
CDR3 DNA: TGTGCCAGCAGCTGGGCGGACTATGGCTACACCTTC

J gene: TRBJ2-1
D gene: TRBD1
clone size: few
V gene: TRBV20-1
CDR3 protein: CSARAGGTGGGIF
CDR3 DNA: TGCAGTGCTAGAGCTGGAGGGACAGGCGGCGGGATCTTC

J gene: TRBJ1-5
D gene: -
clone size: -
V gene: TRBV30
CDR3 protein: CAWNPRGQPQHF
CDR3 DNA: TGTGCCTGGAATCCGCGTGGACAGCCCCAGCATTTT

J gene: TRBJ2-3
D gene: -
clone size: once
V gene: TRBV2
CDR3 protein: CASSAGPTDTQYF
CDR3 DNA: TGTGCCAGCAGTGCGGGGCCCACAGATACGCAGTATTTT

J gene: TRBJ2-7
D gene: -
clone size: -
V gene: TRBV5-5
CDR3 protein: CASSPLTGHTYEQYF
CDR3 DNA: TGTGCCAGCAGCCCTCTAACGGGACACACTTACGAGCAGTACTTC